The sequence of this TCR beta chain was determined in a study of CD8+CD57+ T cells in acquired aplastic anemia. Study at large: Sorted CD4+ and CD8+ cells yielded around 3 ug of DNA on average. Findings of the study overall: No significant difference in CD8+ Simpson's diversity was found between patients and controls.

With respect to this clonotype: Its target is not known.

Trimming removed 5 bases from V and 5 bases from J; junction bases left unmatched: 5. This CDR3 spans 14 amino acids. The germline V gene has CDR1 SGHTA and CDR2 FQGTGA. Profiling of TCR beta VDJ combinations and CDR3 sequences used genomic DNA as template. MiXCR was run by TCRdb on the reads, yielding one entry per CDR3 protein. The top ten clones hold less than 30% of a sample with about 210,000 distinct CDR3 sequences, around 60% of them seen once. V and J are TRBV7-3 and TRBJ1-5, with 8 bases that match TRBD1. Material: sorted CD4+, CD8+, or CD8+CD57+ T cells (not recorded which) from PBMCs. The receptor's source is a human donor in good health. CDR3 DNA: TGTGCCAGCAGCCCCTGGACAGGGTATCAGCCCCAGCATTTT. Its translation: CASSPWTGYQPQHF. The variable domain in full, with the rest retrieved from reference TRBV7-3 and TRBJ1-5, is GAGVSQTPSNKVTEKGKYVELRCDPISGHTALYWYRQSLGQGPEFLIYFQGTGAADDSGLPNDRFFAVRPEGSVSTLKIQRTERGDSAVYLCASSPWTGYQPQHFGDGTRLSIL.